This T cell receptor (beta chain) originates from a study of blood T cell repertoires in COVID-19. Study information: Spain, Italy and the United States supplied samples that represented acute and convalescent COVID-19. PBMCs, B-cell-depleted T cells, or T cells were the source of the cDNA or gDNA that made up the material.

In the source study's methods: Nucleated cell counts were estimated from reference gene primer amplification. The method was immunoSEQ multiplex PCR; TCRdb's version includes in-frame clones alone and lacks a portion of them. V, J and clone size were drawn from that table, and D and trimming were deduced from the DNA. Of roughly 200,000 clones detected, 75% to 80% appear once; the ten largest clones hold approximately 9%. Germline V CDR1 and CDR2: SNHLY, FYNNEI. This CDR3 has 14 amino acids. Trimming at V came to 6 bases and at J to 2 bases, leaving 2 bases not matched to a gene. As regards this clone: Other DNA sequences within the sample encode an identical CDR3.

The V gene is TRBV2, the J gene TRBJ1-5, with 9 bases aligning to TRBD1. The sequence came from a woman in her 50s with active or convalescent COVID-19. The source material was peripheral blood. The DNA for the CDR3 is TGTGCCAGCAGCCGGGACAGGGGCAATCAGCCCCAGCATTTT. Amino acids: CASSRDRGNQPQHF.